This T cell receptor (beta chain) was captured by sequencing in a study of response to subunit inactivated influenza vaccine. This clonotype was recorded a few times. TCRdb redid the calling of the RT-PCR reads with MiXCR, one entry per CDR3 protein. Of hundreds of thousands of distinct CDR3 sequences detected, around 10% appear once; the ten largest clones hold approximately 10%. CDR3 size: 15 residues. Germline values: CDR1 MDHEN, CDR2 SYDVKM. Unmatched junction bases numbered 1, after V lost 2 bases and J lost 5 bases. These data are also associated with another study on T cells expressing NK-cell markers. This second report adds: Researchers built TCR beta cDNA using 5'RACE template switching with UMIs. Source material for TCR beta repertoires consisted of sorted CD3+CD56+NKG2C+, CD3+CD56+NKG2C- and CD3+CD56-NKG2C+ T cells.

Sequenced material: PBMCs from blood, taken on the day of vaccination. This sequence joins TRBV28 and TRBJ1-5, with 12 nucleotides matching TRBD1. This clonotype was obtained from a man aged 45-65 years who received an inactivated influenza vaccine. CDR3 amino acids: CASSLGTGGDQPQHF. The DNA of the CDR3 is TGTGCCAGCAGTTTAGGGACAGGGGGCGATCAGCCCCAGCATTTT.